The clone carrying this TCR beta chain was counted a few times. The antigen is not known. V lost 3 bases to trimming and J lost 3 bases; unmatched junction nucleotides: 4. Germline-derived CDR1 and CDR2 are SQVTM and ANQGSEA. This CDR3 is 14 amino acids long. The data derive from a study of response to subunit inactivated influenza vaccine. Study-wide points: Authors suggested each seasonal influenza vaccination recruits few new T cells.

TCRdb processed the RT-PCR reads anew with MiXCR; each CDR3 protein has one entry. The sample lists 500,000 to 550,000 distinct CDR3 sequences, 7.6% occurring once. The source was PBMCs from blood, collected around 25 months after vaccination. V gene TRBV29-1 combines with J gene TRBJ1-3; TRBD1 matches at 8 bases. This TCR was sampled from a man aged 50-75 years who received an inactivated influenza vaccine. CDR3 residues: CSVDQGAGGNTIYF. The DNA for the CDR3 is TGCAGCGTTGATCAGGGGGCAGGTGGAAACACCATATATTTT.